A single sample is the source of the 8 T cell receptor beta chains below, sequenced in a study of CD8+CD57+ T cells in acquired aplastic anemia. Investigators profiled TCR beta VDJ and CDR3 from genomic DNA template. TCRdb reprocessed the reads with MiXCR, giving one entry per CDR3 protein. The sample yields 200,000 or so distinct CDR3 sequences, around 65% seen once. The specimen was sorted CD4+, CD8+, or CD8+CD57+ T cells (not recorded which) from PBMCs. The receptors were gathered from a human donor with severe aplastic anemia or a healthy control (not recorded which).

The chain carries TRBV29-1 and TRBJ2-7; TRBD1 might be the D (7 bases). The CDR3 has 14 amino acids. V lost 4 bases to trimming and J lost 2 bases, with 15 bases between them. The germline V gene has CDR1 SQVTM and CDR2 ANQGSEA. The CDR3 here is CSVVGGTVTYEQYF. CDR3 DNA: TGCAGCGTTGTAGGAGGGACAGTCACCTACGAGCAGTACTTC.

The J gene is TRBJ2-5, the V gene TRBV7-9; TRBD2 matches at 10 bases. This CDR3 is 16 amino acids long. V shed 3 bases, J shed 4 bases, and the junction held 8 bases outside the gene matches. Germline V gene data show CDR1 as SEHNR and CDR2 as FQNEAQ (reference sequence). CDR3 loop: CASSFSSGGAGETQYF. The CDR3 DNA follows: TGTGCCAGCAGCTTTTCGAGCGGGGGGGCAGGAGAGACCCAGTACTTC.

This clonotype was found once. The rearrangement joins TRBV10-3 to TRBJ2-7; perhaps TRBD1 as D (6 bases). CDR1 and CDR2 from the germline V gene are ENHRY and SYGVKD. The V end was cut by 2 bases, the J end by 2 bases, with 10 bases between. This CDR3 has 14 amino acids. The DNA for the CDR3 is TGTGCCATCAGTGAGAGGTCAGGGGCCTACGAGCAGTACTTC. It translates to CAISERSGAYEQYF.

This clonotype was detected ten times or more. This sequence joins TRBV7-2 and TRBJ2-7, with D possibly being TRBD1 (6 bases). The germline gives CDR1 SGHTA, CDR2 FQGNSA. V gave up 4 bases and J gave up 2 bases, with 12 bases separating them. CDR3 length: 14 residues. The CDR3 DNA sequence: TGTGCCAGCAGCTCCTGGGACACAGCCTACGAGCAGTACTTC. Translating it yields CASSSWDTAYEQYF.

The chain couples TRBV29-1 to TRBJ1-5, with 7 positions matching TRBD1. The germline V gene encodes CDR1 SQVTM and CDR2 ANQGSEA. CDR3 size: 20 residues. V shed 3 bases and J 0 bases; nucleotides not matched to a gene: 20. CDR3 bases: TGCAGCGTTGAGGACCGGTACTCAGGGGGTAGGGAGGATAGCAATCAGCCCCAGCATTTT. Amino acids: CSVEDRYSGGREDSNQPQHF.

The V call is TRBV7-8, the J call TRBJ2-2, with 12 bases that match TRBD2. This CDR3 is 15 amino acids long. In germline, CDR1 is SGHVS, CDR2 FQNEAQ. Trimming cost V 6 bases and J 7 bases; bases outside gene matches: 6. CDR3 DNA: TGTGCCAGCAGTATGACTAGCGGGAGTATCGGGGAGCTGTTTTTT. Its protein is CASSMTSGSIGELFF.

V gene TRBV10-1 combines with J gene TRBJ2-7, with TRBD1 matching over 10 bases. CDR1 and CDR2 (germline): WNHNN, SYGVQD (reference sequence). With V trimmed by 0 bases and J by 2 bases, 1 base remained unmatched. The CDR3 length is 15 residues. Here the CDR3 reads CASSESGTGAYEQYF. For the CDR3, the DNA is TGCGCCAGCAGTGAGTCCGGGACAGGGGCCTACGAGCAGTACTTC.

J is TRBJ1-2 and V is TRBV7-9; D unresolved. The ends were cut back, 3 bases at V and 5 bases at J, with 4 bases in the middle. The CDR3 has 11 amino acids. Germline lookup yields CDR1 SEHNR and CDR2 FQNEAQ (reference sequence). This CDR3 reads CASSFQYGYTF. CDR3 DNA: TGTGCCAGCAGCTTTCAGTATGGCTACACCTTC.